Shown below are 17 T cell receptor beta chains from a single sample sequenced in a study of T cells after yellow fever vaccination. TCRdb re-analysed the 5' RACE reads in MiXCR, keeping a single row per CDR3 protein. The repertoire holds about 310,000 distinct CDR3 sequences, with roughly 4% as singletons. The input for sequencing was PBMCs, taken on the day of the yellow fever booster vaccination. These TCRs come from a man aged 18-30 years who received the YFV17D yellow fever vaccine.

This clonotype has a count of ten or more. This sequence joins TRBV27 and TRBJ2-5; 9 nucleotides match TRBD1. The CDR3 length is 14 residues. The J segment lost 5 bases and the V segment lost 6 bases, leaving 7 bases of the junction unmatched. CDR1 is MNHEY, CDR2 SMNVEV, per germline (reference sequence). The CDR3 DNA sequence: TGTGCCAGCAGCAGACAGGGGGGTCGGGAGACCCAGTACTTC. It encodes CASSRQGGRETQYF.

This clonotype came up many times. The rearrangement links TRBV4-2 to TRBJ2-7; D is perhaps TRBD1 or TRBD2 (6 bases each). This CDR3 is 14 amino acids long. Germline-derived CDR1 and CDR2 are LGHNA and YNFKEQ. Between the trimmed V and J ends, which lost 4 bases and 4 bases, there was a span of 14 bases. The CDR3 sequence: CASSPEGGFYEQYF. The CDR3, as DNA: TGTGCCAGCAGCCCCGAGGGGGGATTTTACGAGCAGTACTTC.

This clonotype was seen only a few times. The chain uses TRBV5-1 and TRBJ1-4; D is possibly TRBD1 (5 bases). Germline loops: CDR1 SGHRS, CDR2 YFSETQ. This CDR3 spans 13 amino acids. V dropped 2 bases and J dropped 8 bases, with 10 bases sitting between them. CDR3 amino acids: CASSFGGNEKLFF. Here the CDR3 DNA reads TGCGCCAGCAGCTTTGGGGGGAACGAAAAACTGTTTTTT.

The table lists this clonotype with many counts. The chain links TRBV20-1 to TRBJ2-7; tentative D call: TRBD1 (6 bases). CDR3 length: 13 residues. Germline lookup yields CDR1 DFQATT and CDR2 SNEGSKA (reference sequence). CDR3: CSATGRTTYEQYF. The CDR3 DNA follows: TGCAGCGCGACAGGACGCACGACCTACGAGCAGTACTTC.

This clonotype was seen only a few times. The chain employs TRBV5-1 and TRBJ2-3; 9 nucleotides agree with TRBD2. The CDR3 has 17 amino acids. Germline V gene sequence: CDR1 SGHRS, CDR2 YFSETQ. J lost 2 bases, V lost 0 bases, and 7 bases had no gene match. CDR3 protein: CASSLGLAGTNTDTQYF. The CDR3 DNA sequence: TGCGCCAGCAGCTTGGGTCTAGCGGGGACCAACACAGATACGCAGTATTTT.

This clonotype was counted between two and nine times. The chain is built from TRBV5-5 and TRBJ2-3; 11 bases align to TRBD2. With V trimmed by 1 base and J by 3 bases, 4 bases remained unmatched. This CDR3 is 16 amino acids long. Germline V gene data show CDR1 as SGHKS and CDR2 as YYEKEE (reference sequence). The CDR3 loop reads CASSLISGGATDTQYF. CDR3 nucleotides: TGTGCCAGCAGCTTGATTAGCGGGGGGGCAACAGATACGCAGTATTTT. Drawing the rest from reference TRBV5-5 and TRBJ2-3, the complete variable domain is DAGVTQSPTHLIKTRGQQVTLRCSPISGHKSVSWYQQVLGQGPQFIFQYYEKEERGRGNFPDRFSARQFPNYSSELNVNALLLGDSALYLCASSLISGGATDTQYFGPGTRLTVL.

This sequence joins TRBV4-2 and TRBJ1-2; the D gene is possibly TRBD1 (5 bases). With 3 bases removed from V and 0 bases from J, the gap between germline ends came to 11 bases. CDR1 and CDR2 from the germline V gene are LGHNA and YNFKEQ. This CDR3 spans 15 amino acids. CDR3 bases: TGTGCCAGCAGCCACCCCCGGGACGCTAACTATGGCTACACCTTC. It is translated as CASSHPRDANYGYTF.

This clonotype was counted between two and nine times. This rearrangement joins TRBV7-2 to TRBJ2-1; tentative D call: TRBD2 (5 bases). V was cut by 1 base and J by 10 bases, with 11 bases left in between. Per the germline V gene, CDR1 is SGHTA and CDR2 is FQGNSA. The CDR3 length is 13 residues. The DNA of the CDR3 is TGTGCCAGCAGCTTAGTCACCAGGAGGGAGCAGTTCTTC. This encodes CASSLVTRREQFF.

This clonotype showed up just a few times. The chain joins TRBV6-1 to TRBJ1-2, with D unresolved. The germline V gene has CDR1 MNHNS and CDR2 SASEGT. There are 13 residues in the CDR3. Trimming took 2 bases from V and 4 from J, leaving 8 bases between them. CDR3 protein: CASSETEFYGYTF. The DNA of the CDR3 is TGTGCCAGCAGTGAAACCGAGTTCTATGGCTACACCTTC.

This clonotype showed up just a few times. J is TRBJ2-3 and V is TRBV29-1; D might be TRBD2 (6 bases). Deletions cut 7 bases from V and 6 bases from J, with 20 bases between. Germline-derived CDR1 and CDR2 are SQVTM and ANQGSEA. The CDR3 runs to 14 residues. The CDR3, as DNA: TGCAGCGCCCTCCGGGGCGCCCGGGGGGATACGCAGTATTTT. Amino acids: CSALRGARGDTQYF.

The table lists this clonotype with a few counts. This rearrangement joins TRBV28 to TRBJ2-1; perhaps TRBD1 as D (6 bases). The CDR3 extends over 14 amino acids. In germline, CDR1 is MDHEN, CDR2 SYDVKM. Trimming stripped 3 bases from V and 9 bases from J, with 15 bases between. The CDR3 sequence is CASSFKQGAREQFF. The CDR3 DNA reads as TGTGCCAGCAGTTTCAAACAGGGAGCCCGTGAGCAGTTCTTC.

For the CDR3, the DNA is TGTGCCAGCAGCTTGAGCCACTACGAGCAGTACTTC. Its translation: CASSLSHYEQYF. This chain uses TRBV7-9 with TRBJ2-7; D call uncertain. This CDR3 region has 12 residues. With 3 bases removed from V and 3 bases from J, the gap between germline ends came to 6 bases. Germline values: CDR1 SEHNR, CDR2 FQNEAQ (reference sequence).

The chain carries TRBV29-1 and TRBJ2-4; 13 positions match TRBD2. CDR1 and CDR2 (germline): SQVTM, ANQGSEA. This CDR3 contains 17 residues. The V gene end was trimmed by 6 bases and the J gene end by 3 bases; junction bases not matched to a gene: 11. The DNA of the CDR3 is TGCAGCGTGAAGATACTAGCGGGGGGGCCGGTCAAAAACATTCAGTACTTC. This encodes CSVKILAGGPVKNIQYF.

The chain is built from TRBV5-1 and TRBJ2-1; TRBD2 matches 14 bases. V lost 4 bases, J lost 8 bases, and 2 bases stayed unmatched. Germline lookup yields CDR1 SGHRS and CDR2 YFSETQ. This CDR3 comprises 14 residues. CDR3 amino acids: CASSLGLAGDEQFF. DNA of the CDR3: TGCGCCAGCAGCCTGGGACTAGCGGGGGATGAGCAGTTCTTC.

Ten or more counts support this clonotype. V and J are TRBV28 and TRBJ2-3; 8 nucleotides match TRBD2. Germline CDR1 MDHEN, CDR2 SYDVKM. V shed 5 bases and J 5 bases; nucleotides not matched to a gene: 9. The CDR3 has 15 amino acids. CDR3 coding DNA: TGTGCCAGCAGTCCATCGGGGGGGCCGGGAGATACGCAGTATTTT. This gives the protein CASSPSGGPGDTQYF.

This clonotype was counted many times. The V and J genes are TRBV30 and TRBJ2-7; 9 nucleotides line up with TRBD2. V dropped 8 bases and J dropped 4; count of bases not matched to a gene: 9. Per germline, CDR1 GTSNPN and CDR2 SVGIG (reference sequence). The length of the CDR3 is 13 residues. CDR3 sequence (DNA): TGTGCCGGGATAGCGGGGGCGAATTACGAGCAGTACTTC. The encoded protein is CAGIAGANYEQYF.

The J gene is TRBJ1-1, the V gene TRBV6-1; TRBD1 matches at 7 bases. The CDR3 totals 13 residues. The V segment lost 8 bases and the J segment 4 bases; nucleotides outside the gene matches: 7. Germline CDR1 is MNHNS and CDR2 is SASEGT. CDR3 region: CASGEQGFTEAFF. CDR3 bases: TGTGCCAGCGGGGAACAGGGGTTCACTGAAGCTTTCTTT.